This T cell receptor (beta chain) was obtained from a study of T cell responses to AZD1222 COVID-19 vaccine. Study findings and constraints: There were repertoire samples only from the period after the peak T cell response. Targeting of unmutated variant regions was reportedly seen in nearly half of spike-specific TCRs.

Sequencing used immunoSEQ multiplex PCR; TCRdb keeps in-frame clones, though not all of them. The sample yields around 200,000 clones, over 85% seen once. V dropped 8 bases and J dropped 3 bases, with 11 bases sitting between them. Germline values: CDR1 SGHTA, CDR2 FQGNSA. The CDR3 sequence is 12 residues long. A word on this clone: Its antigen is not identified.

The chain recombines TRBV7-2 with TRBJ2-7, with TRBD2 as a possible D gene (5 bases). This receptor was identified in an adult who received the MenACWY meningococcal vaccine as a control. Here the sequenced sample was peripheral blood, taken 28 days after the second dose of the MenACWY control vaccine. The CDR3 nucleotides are TGTGCCAGCCGTGGGAGCGGCTACGAGCAGTACTTC. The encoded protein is CASRGSGYEQYF.